This passage covers 30 T cell receptor beta chains from one sample sequenced in a study of T cell clusters in autoimmune cytopenias (dated by TCRdb to between 2018 and 2020). TCRdb records Illumina MiSeq as the sequencer. Multiplex PCR with a touch-down protocol amplified TRB rearrangements, with the TRB-A and TRB-B primer pools combined in a single tube. TCRdb reprocessed the reads, and each CDR3 protein sequence is entered once, without DNA. The sample's clone listing holds nearly 5,500 distinct CDR3 sequences. Clones ranked in the top ten supply around 18% of the sample. For each sample, TRB amplification used about 250 ng of peripheral blood genomic DNA, equal to roughly 38,000 genome equivalents. This sample was shared with a second study, whose subject was T cell repertoires in aging, cancer and after chemotherapy.

Material for sequencing was peripheral blood. These receptors all stem from a human donor in good health.

According to its frequency, this clonotype is medium-sized. J is TRBJ1-6 and V is TRBV27. The CDR3 has 14 residues. Germline V gene sequence: CDR1 MNHEY, CDR2 SMNVEV (reference sequence). The CDR3 sequence is CASSSGVYNSPLHF.

Frequency places this clonotype as medium-sized. The chain uses TRBV19 and TRBJ2-1. The CDR3 is made up of 11 amino acids. CDR1 and CDR2 from the germline V gene are LNHDA and SQIVND (reference sequence). The CDR3 loop is CASSSYNEQFF.

In terms of frequency, this clonotype is medium-sized. V is TRBV24-1 and J is TRBJ2-6; there is no DNA to check the TCRdb D call of TRBD1. The CDR3 length is 18 residues. Per the germline V gene, CDR1 is KGHDR and CDR2 is SFDVKD. The CDR3 protein is CATSDTGGMGSGANVLTF.

The genes are TRBV24-1 and TRBJ2-1; the TCRdb call, TRBD2, lacks DNA for checking. CDR3 length: 20 amino acids. The germline gives CDR1 KGHDR, CDR2 SFDVKD. The CDR3 reads CATSDSGTSGRSYLYNEQFF.

The chain employs TRBV7-9 and TRBJ1-1. This CDR3 region has 13 residues. CDR1 and CDR2 (germline): SEHNR, FQNEAQ (reference sequence). This CDR3 reads CASRPNGLGVAFF.

The CDR3 region is CASSPGPLVTQYF. V gene TRBV5-1 combines with J gene TRBJ2-5; the TCRdb D gene call, TRBD1, has no DNA to confirm it. This CDR3 is built from 13 residues. In germline, CDR1 is SGHRS, CDR2 YFSETQ.

This CDR3 is CASSSLSFGGETQYF. The chain joins TRBV7-9 to TRBJ2-5; TCRdb gives TRBD1 as the D gene, but with no DNA this cannot be confirmed. Germline CDR1 and CDR2: SEHNR and FQNEAQ (reference sequence). CDR3 length equals 15 residues.

The genes are TRBV29-1 and TRBJ1-2; there is no DNA to check the TCRdb D call of TRBD1. Germline CDR1 is SQVTM and CDR2 is ANQGSEA. This CDR3 is 13 amino acids long. CDR3: CSVGQGINYGYTF.

Measured by frequency, this clonotype is medium-sized. The V and J genes are TRBV7-9 and TRBJ1-4; TCRdb calls TRBD1, which cannot be checked without DNA. Germline V gene sequence: CDR1 SEHNR, CDR2 FQNEAQ (reference sequence). The CDR3 is 16 amino acids. The CDR3 protein is CASSLYSGTGNEKLFF.

By frequency, this clonotype registers medium-sized (0.01 to 0.1%). The rearrangement joins TRBV5-4 to TRBJ1-2; lacking DNA, the TRBD1 call made by TCRdb goes unchecked. The CDR3 has 13 amino acids. Germline V lookup: CDR1 SGHNT, CDR2 YYREEE (reference sequence). CDR3 region: CASGADRNYGYTF. Combining the CDR3 with reference TRBV5-4 and TRBJ1-2 gives the whole variable domain ETGVTQSPTHLIKTRGQQVTLRCSSQSGHNTVSWYQQALGQGPQFIFQYYREEENGRGNFPPRFSGLQFPNYSSELNVNALELDDSALYLCASGADRNYGYTFGSGTRLTVV.

The V call is TRBV24-1, the J call TRBJ1-2. The CDR3 is made up of 12 amino acids. CDR1 and CDR2 (germline): KGHDR, SFDVKD. The CDR3 reads CATSDLGVGYTF.

The V call is TRBV6-1, the J call TRBJ2-1; TCRdb returns TRBD1, unconfirmable since there is no DNA. Germline assignment: CDR1 MNHNS and CDR2 SASEGT. This CDR3 contains 14 residues. The CDR3 sequence: CASNRDRGYNEQFF.

Measured by frequency, this clonotype is medium-sized. The chain joins TRBV15 to TRBJ2-3. The CDR3 runs to 16 residues. The germline CDR1 and CDR2 sequences are LNHNV and YYDKDF (reference sequence). This CDR3 reads CATTMSPAGGRDTQYF.

The gene calls are TRBV6-5 and TRBJ1-1; TCRdb's D gene call, TRBD1, goes unchecked for lack of DNA. The germline V gene encodes CDR1 MNHEY and CDR2 SVGAGI. This CDR3 has 16 amino acids. CDR3 sequence: CASSPPIPGSSAEAFF.

The genes are TRBV15 and TRBJ1-5. CDR3 length: 14 amino acids. CDR1 and CDR2 (germline): LNHNV, YYDKDF (reference sequence). The CDR3 is CATSRGGAAQPQHF. Full variable domain (outside the CDR3, taken from reference TRBV15 and TRBJ1-5): DAMVIQNPRYQVTQFGKPVTLSCSQTLNHNVMYWYQQKSSQAPKLLFHYYDKDFNNEADTPDNFQSRRPNTSFCFLDIRSPGLGDTAMYLCATSRGGAAQPQHFGDGTRLSIL.

The rearrangement uses TRBV5-1 and TRBJ2-1; TCRdb gives TRBD2 as the D gene, but with no DNA this cannot be confirmed. The CDR3 has 16 amino acids. Germline V gene lookup returns CDR1 SGHRS and CDR2 YFSETQ. CDR3 loop: CASSRTSGGLYNEQFF.

This clonotype registers medium-sized by frequency. The chain recombines TRBV18 with TRBJ2-6. Germline V gene data show CDR1 as KGHSH and CDR2 as LQKENI. The CDR3 is 14 residues long. The CDR3 sequence: CASSGSSGANVLTF.

The V and J genes are TRBV18 and TRBJ2-5; TCRdb selects TRBD1, and the lack of DNA leaves this call unchecked. The CDR3 totals 15 residues. CDR1 and CDR2 (germline): KGHSH, LQKENI. This CDR3 is CASSPGTGIQETQYF. Variable domain in full (rest from reference TRBV18 and TRBJ2-5): NAGVMQNPRHLVRRRGQEARLRCSPMKGHSHVYWYRQLPEEGLKFMVYLQKENIIDESGMPKERFSAEFPKEGPSILRIQQVVRGDSAAYFCASSPGTGIQETQYFGPGTRLLVL.

The rearrangement links TRBV20-1 to TRBJ1-1. CDR3 length: 13 amino acids. Germline CDR1 DFQATT, CDR2 SNEGSKA (reference sequence). The CDR3 loop is CSAYKGGFTEAFF.

In terms of frequency, this clonotype is medium-sized. V is TRBV5-6 and J is TRBJ1-2; TCRdb returns TRBD1, unconfirmable since there is no DNA. This CDR3 contains 14 residues. Germline V gives CDR1 SGHDT, CDR2 YYEEEE. CDR3 in amino acids: CASSPYAGGGGYTF. The entire variable domain, with the rest obtained from reference TRBV5-6 and TRBJ1-2, is as follows: DAGVTQSPTHLIKTRGQQVTLRCSPKSGHDTVSWYQQALGQGPQFIFQYYEEEERQRGNFPDRFSGHQFPNYSSELNVNALLLGDSALYLCASSPYAGGGGYTFGSGTRLTVV.

This clonotype is deemed medium-sized by its frequency. V usage is TRBV19 and J usage is TRBJ1-1; TCRdb lists TRBD1, though no DNA is available to test this call. Germline assignment: CDR1 LNHDA and CDR2 SQIVND (reference sequence). The CDR3 runs to 12 residues. The CDR3 region is CASSLGDTEAFF. Complete variable domain (other parts from reference TRBV19 and TRBJ1-1): DGGITQSPKYLFRKEGQNVTLSCEQNLNHDAMYWYRQDPGQGLRLIYYSQIVNDFQKGDIAEGYSVSREKKESFPLTVTSAQKNPTAFYLCASSLGDTEAFFGQGTRLTVV.

This clonotype counts as medium-sized by frequency. This chain links TRBV6-6 with TRBJ2-2; TCRdb lists TRBD2, though no DNA is available to test this call. The germline CDR1 and CDR2 sequences are MNHNY and SVGAGI (reference sequence). The CDR3 has 16 amino acids. CDR3 sequence reads: CASSAGLAGNTGELFF.

This rearrangement joins TRBV20-1 to TRBJ2-7; lacking DNA, the TRBD2 call made by TCRdb goes unchecked. CDR3 length: 15 amino acids. The germline V gene encodes CDR1 DFQATT and CDR2 SNEGSKA (reference sequence). The CDR3 protein is CSARAYGSGTWEQYF.

This chain connects TRBV20-1 to TRBJ2-3; TCRdb calls TRBD1, which cannot be checked without DNA. Germline V lookup: CDR1 DFQATT, CDR2 SNEGSKA (reference sequence). The CDR3 runs 14 residues. This chain's CDR3 is CSEAWGGSSDTQYF.

This clonotype is labeled medium-sized based on frequency. The V call is TRBV15, the J call TRBJ2-2. There are 12 residues in the CDR3. Looked up from germline, CDR1 is LNHNV and CDR2 is YYDKDF (reference sequence). The CDR3 reads CATSRDIGELFF.

The J gene is TRBJ1-2, the V gene TRBV2. Per the germline V gene, CDR1 is SNHLY and CDR2 is FYNNEI. The CDR3 contains 13 residues. CDR3 in amino acids: CASSGSRNYGYTF.

V usage is TRBV15 and J usage is TRBJ1-1. CDR1 LNHNV and CDR2 YYDKDF come from the germline V gene (reference sequence). The CDR3 runs 15 residues. The CDR3 reads CATSREPSGRTEAFF.

This chain links TRBV7-9 with TRBJ2-2. The length of the CDR3 is 16 residues. Germline loops: CDR1 SEHNR, CDR2 FQNEAQ (reference sequence). The CDR3: CASSLAQIPNTGELFF.

The V call is TRBV10-3, the J call TRBJ2-2; TCRdb picks TRBD1, but there is no DNA to check that call. The germline CDR1 and CDR2 sequences are ENHRY and SYGVKD. The CDR3 spans 17 residues. CDR3 region: CAISESGTVGNTGELFF.

This chain joins TRBV4-2 and TRBJ2-1. Germline CDR1 and CDR2: LGHNA and YNFKEQ. The CDR3 length is 11 residues. This CDR3 reads CASSQGNEQFF.